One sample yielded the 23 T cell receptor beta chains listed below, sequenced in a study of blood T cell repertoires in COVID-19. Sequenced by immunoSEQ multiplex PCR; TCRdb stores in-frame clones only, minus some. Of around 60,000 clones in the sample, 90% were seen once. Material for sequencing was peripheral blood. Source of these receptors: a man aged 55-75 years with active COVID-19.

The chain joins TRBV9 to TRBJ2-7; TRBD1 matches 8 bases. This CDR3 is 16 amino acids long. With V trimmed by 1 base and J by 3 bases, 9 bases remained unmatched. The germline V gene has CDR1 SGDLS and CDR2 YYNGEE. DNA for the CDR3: TGTGCCAGCAGCGTATCTTTTCGGACAGGGCGCTACGAGCAGTACTTC. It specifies CASSVSFRTGRYEQYF.

CDR3 bases: TGTGCCAGCAGCTTAGGACAGTCTAACAATGAGCAGTTCTTC. Translated: CASSLGQSNNEQFF. This chain joins TRBV7-9 and TRBJ2-1; the D gene is possibly TRBD1 (5 bases). V gave up 1 base and J gave up 5 bases, with 9 bases separating them. The germline V gene encodes CDR1 SEHNR and CDR2 FQNEAQ (reference sequence). The CDR3 runs to 14 residues.

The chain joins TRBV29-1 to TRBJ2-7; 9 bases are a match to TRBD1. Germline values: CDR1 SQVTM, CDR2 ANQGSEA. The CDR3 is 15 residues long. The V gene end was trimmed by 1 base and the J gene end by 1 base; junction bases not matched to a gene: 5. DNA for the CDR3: TGCAGCGTTGAAGTTCACAGGGGGCTATCCTACGAGCAGTACTTC. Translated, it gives CSVEVHRGLSYEQYF.

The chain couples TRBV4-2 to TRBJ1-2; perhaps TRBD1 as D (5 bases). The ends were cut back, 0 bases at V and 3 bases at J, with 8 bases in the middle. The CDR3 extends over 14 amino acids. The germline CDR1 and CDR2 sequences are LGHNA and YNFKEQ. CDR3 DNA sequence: TGTGCCAGCAGCCAAGAAGGCAGGGACTATGGCTACACCTTC. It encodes CASSQEGRDYGYTF.

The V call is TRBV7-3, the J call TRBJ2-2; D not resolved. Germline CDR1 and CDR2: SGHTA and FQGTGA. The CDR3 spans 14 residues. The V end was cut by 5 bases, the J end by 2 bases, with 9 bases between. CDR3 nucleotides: TGTGCCAGCAGCGGCACCAGTAACACCGGGGAGCTGTTTTTT. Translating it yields CASSGTSNTGELFF.

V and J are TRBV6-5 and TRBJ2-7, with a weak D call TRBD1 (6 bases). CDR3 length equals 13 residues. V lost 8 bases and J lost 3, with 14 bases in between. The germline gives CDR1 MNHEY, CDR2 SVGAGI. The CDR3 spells CASSLDRLYEQYF. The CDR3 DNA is TGTGCCAGCTCCCTGGACAGACTCTACGAGCAGTACTTC.

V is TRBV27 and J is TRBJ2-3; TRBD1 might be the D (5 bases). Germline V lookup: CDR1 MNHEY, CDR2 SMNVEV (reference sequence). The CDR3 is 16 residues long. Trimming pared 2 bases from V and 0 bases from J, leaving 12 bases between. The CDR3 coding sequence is TGTGCCAGCAGTTTAGGGGCCCAGGGTAGCACAGATACGCAGTATTTT. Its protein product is CASSLGAQGSTDTQYF.

The CDR3 loop reads CASNPVAGRADYSSYNEQFF. The DNA for the CDR3 is TGCGCCAGCAACCCTGTCGCGGGGAGGGCCGATTATAGCTCCTACAATGAGCAGTTCTTC. This sequence joins TRBV5-1 and TRBJ2-1, with TRBD2 identical over 7 bases. V gave up 6 bases and J gave up 0 bases; unmatched junction bases: 21. This CDR3 has 20 amino acids. Per the germline V gene, CDR1 is SGHRS and CDR2 is YFSETQ. Filled out from reference TRBV5-1 and TRBJ2-1, the complete variable domain reads KAGVTQTPRYLIKTRGQQVTLSCSPISGHRSVSWYQQTPGQGLQFLFEYFSETQRNKGNFPGRFSGRQFSNSRSEMNVSTLELGDSALYLCASNPVAGRADYSSYNEQFFGPGTRLTVL.

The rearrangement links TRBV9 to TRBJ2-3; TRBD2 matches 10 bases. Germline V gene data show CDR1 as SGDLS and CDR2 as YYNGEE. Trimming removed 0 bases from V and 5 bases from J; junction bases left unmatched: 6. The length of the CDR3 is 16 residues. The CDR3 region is CASSVAAGGLVDTQYF. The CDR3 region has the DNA TGTGCCAGCAGCGTAGCAGCGGGGGGGCTTGTAGATACGCAGTATTTT.

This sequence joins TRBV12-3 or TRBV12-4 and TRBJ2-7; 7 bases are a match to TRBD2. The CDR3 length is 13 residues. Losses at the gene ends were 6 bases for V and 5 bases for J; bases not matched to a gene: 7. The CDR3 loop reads CASSRLAPDEQYF. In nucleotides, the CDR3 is TGTGCCAGCAGCCGACTAGCCCCAGACGAGCAGTACTTC.

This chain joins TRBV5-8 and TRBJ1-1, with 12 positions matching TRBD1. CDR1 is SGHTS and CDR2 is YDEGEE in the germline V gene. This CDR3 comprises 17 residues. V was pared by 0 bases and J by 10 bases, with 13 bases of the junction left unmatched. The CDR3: CASSLEMGQGARSGAFF. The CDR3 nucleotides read TGTGCCAGCAGCTTGGAAATGGGACAGGGGGCGCGGAGTGGAGCTTTCTTT.

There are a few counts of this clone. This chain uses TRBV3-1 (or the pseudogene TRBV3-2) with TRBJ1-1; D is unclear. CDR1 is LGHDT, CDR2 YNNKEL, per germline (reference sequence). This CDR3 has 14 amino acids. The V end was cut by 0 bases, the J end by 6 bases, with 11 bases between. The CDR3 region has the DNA TGTGCCAGCAGCCAAGATGCGGGGAGGGCTGAAGCTTTCTTT. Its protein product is CASSQDAGRAEAFF.

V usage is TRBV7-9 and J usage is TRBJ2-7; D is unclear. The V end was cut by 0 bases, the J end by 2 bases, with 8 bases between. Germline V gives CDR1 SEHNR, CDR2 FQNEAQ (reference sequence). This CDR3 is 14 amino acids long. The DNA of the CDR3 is TGTGCCAGCAGCTTAGCGCTGAAGCCCTACGAGCAGTACTTC. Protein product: CASSLALKPYEQYF.

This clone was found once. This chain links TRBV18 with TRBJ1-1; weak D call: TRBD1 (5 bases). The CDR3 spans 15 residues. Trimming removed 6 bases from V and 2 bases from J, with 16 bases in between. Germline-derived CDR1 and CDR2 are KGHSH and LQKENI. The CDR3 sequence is CASSPKTVGNTEAFF. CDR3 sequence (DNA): TGTGCCAGCTCCCCTAAGACAGTTGGTAACACTGAAGCTTTCTTT.

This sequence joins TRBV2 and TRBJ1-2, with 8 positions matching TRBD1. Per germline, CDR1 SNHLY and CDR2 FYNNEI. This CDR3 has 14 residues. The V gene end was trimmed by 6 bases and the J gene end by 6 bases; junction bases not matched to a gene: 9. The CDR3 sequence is CASRADRGGNGYTF. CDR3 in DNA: TGTGCCAGCAGGGCTGACAGGGGAGGGAATGGCTACACCTTC.

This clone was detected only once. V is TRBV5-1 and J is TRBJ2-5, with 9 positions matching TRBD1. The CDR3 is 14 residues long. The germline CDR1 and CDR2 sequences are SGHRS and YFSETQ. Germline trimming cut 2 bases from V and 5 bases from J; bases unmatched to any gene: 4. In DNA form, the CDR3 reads TGCGCCAGCAGCTTCGGACAGGGGAGTGAGACCCAGTACTTC. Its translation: CASSFGQGSETQYF.

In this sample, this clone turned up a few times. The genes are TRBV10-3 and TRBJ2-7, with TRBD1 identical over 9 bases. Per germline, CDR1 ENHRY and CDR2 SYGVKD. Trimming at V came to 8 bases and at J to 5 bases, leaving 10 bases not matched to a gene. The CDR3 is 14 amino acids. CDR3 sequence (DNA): TGTGCCATCCGCCCGGGACAGGGAATCGACGAGCAGTACTTC. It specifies CAIRPGQGIDEQYF.

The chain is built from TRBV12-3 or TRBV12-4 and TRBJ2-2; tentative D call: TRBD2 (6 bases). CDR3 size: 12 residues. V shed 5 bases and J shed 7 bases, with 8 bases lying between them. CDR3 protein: CASSGLFGELFF. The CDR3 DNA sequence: TGTGCCAGCAGTGGACTATTCGGGGAGCTGTTTTTT.

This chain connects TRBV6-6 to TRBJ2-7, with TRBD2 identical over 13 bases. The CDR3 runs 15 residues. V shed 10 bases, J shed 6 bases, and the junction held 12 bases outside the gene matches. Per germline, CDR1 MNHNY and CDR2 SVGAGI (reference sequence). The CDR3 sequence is CANSPGLAGVLEQYF. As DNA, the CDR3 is TGTGCCAACTCACCTGGACTAGCGGGAGTCCTCGAGCAGTACTTC.

The CDR3, as DNA: TGTGCCAGCAGGCCCATGACGAGGGGACTAGCGGGACCCACAGGGCGGGACGAGCAGTACTTC. Translating gives CASRPMTRGLAGPTGRDEQYF. The V gene is TRBV28, the J gene TRBJ2-7; 13 bases are shared with TRBD2. Trimming removed 6 bases from V and 5 bases from J; junction bases left unmatched: 25. Germline V gene lookup returns CDR1 MDHEN and CDR2 SYDVKM. The CDR3 spans 21 residues.

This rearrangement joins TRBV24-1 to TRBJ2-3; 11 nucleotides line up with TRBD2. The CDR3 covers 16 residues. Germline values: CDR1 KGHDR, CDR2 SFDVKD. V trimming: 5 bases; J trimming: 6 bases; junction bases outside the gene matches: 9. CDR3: CATSGGTSGLRDTQYF. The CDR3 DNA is TGTGCCACCAGTGGGGGGACTAGCGGACTACGGGATACGCAGTATTTT.

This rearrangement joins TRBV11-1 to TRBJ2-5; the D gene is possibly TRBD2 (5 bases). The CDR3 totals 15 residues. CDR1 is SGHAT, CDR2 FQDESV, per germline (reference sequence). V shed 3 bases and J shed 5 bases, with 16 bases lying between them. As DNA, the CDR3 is TGTGCCAGCAGCTTGTTGGGCAGGAGGAAGGAGACCCAGTACTTC. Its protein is CASSLLGRRKETQYF.

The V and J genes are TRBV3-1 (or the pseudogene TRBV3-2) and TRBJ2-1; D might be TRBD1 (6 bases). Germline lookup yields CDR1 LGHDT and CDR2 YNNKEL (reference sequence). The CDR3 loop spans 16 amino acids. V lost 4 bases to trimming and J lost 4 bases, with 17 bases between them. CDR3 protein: CASSPRGGGDYNEQFF. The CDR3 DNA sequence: TGTGCCAGCAGCCCCCGAGGTGGGGGCGATTACAATGAGCAGTTCTTC.